This TCR beta chain was observed in a study of T-cell memory formation after mild COVID-19. The study, taken as a whole, reports: Second-wave clones peaking on day 37 lacked confirmed SARS-CoV-2 specificity. Chiefly within CM and EM were the contracting CD4+ clones; CD8+ ones were within EMRA.

Regarding this clonotype: No antigen is known for it.

With constant-segment primers, 5'RACE yielded cDNA libraries of TCR alpha and TCR beta that carried sample barcodes and UMIs. TCRdb re-analysed the 5' RACE reads in MiXCR, keeping a single row per CDR3 protein. The repertoire holds 90,000 to 120,000 distinct CDR3 sequences, over 13% seen once, with roughly 40% in the top ten. Specimen: PBMCs or a T cell subset sorted from them (not recorded which). The receptor was derived from a man between 18 and 35 years old who had mild COVID-19 (a few samples of this study predate the infection). Cell type and time point are not known.

As DNA, the CDR3 is TGCGCCAGCAGCTTCCGCTGGAACACTGAAGCTTTCTTT. It encodes CASSFRWNTEAFF. The V and J genes are TRBV5-1 and TRBJ1-1; the D is unclear. The ends were cut back, 2 bases at V and 1 base at J, with 6 bases in the middle. Germline V lookup: CDR1 SGHRS, CDR2 YFSETQ. This CDR3 has 13 residues.